The clone carrying this T cell receptor (beta chain) has more than one count but fewer than ten. The record originates from a study of blood T cell repertoires in COVID-19. The CDR3 loop spans 13 amino acids. The germline gives CDR1 SGHKS, CDR2 YYEKEE (reference sequence). With 3 bases removed from V and 4 bases from J, the gap between germline ends came to 11 bases. Authors' analysis steps: Researchers report that nucleated cell counts were estimated from reference gene primer amplification. The protocol was immunoSEQ multiplex PCR, while the TCRdb copy is restricted to in-frame clones and leaves out a portion. For V, J and clone size, that table is used; D and trimming come from the DNA. In the table there are about 110,000 clones, roughly 88% of which are singletons.

The sample comprised peripheral blood. This clonotype was obtained from a woman in her seventies with acute or convalescent COVID-19. V is TRBV5-5 and J is TRBJ2-7, with TRBD1 as a possible D gene (6 bases). CDR3 sequence (DNA): TGTGCCAGCAGCTCGCAGGGGTGGTACGAGCAGTACTTC. Translated, it gives CASSSQGWYEQYF.